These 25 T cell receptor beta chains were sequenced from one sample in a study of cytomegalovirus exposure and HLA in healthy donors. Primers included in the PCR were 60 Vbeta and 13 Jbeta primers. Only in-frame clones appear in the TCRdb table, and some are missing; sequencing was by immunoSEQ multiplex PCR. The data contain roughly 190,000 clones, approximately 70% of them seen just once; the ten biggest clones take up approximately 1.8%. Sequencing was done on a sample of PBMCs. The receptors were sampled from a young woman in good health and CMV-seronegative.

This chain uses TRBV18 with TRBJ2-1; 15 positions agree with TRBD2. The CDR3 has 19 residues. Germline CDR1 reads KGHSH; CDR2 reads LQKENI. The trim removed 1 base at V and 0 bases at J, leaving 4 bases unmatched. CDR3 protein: CASSPLGTSGRSSYNEQFF. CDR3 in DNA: TGTGCCAGCTCACCACTGGGGACTAGCGGGAGGAGCTCCTACAATGAGCAGTTCTTC. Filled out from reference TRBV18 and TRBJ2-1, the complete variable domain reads NAGVMQNPRHLVRRRGQEARLRCSPMKGHSHVYWYRQLPEEGLKFMVYLQKENIIDESGMPKERFSAEFPKEGPSILRIQQVVRGDSAAYFCASSPLGTSGRSSYNEQFFGPGTRLTVL.

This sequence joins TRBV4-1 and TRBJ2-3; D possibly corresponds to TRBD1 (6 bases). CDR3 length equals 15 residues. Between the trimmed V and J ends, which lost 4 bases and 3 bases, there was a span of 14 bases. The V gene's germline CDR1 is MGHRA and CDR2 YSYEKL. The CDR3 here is CASSPQGTATDTQYF. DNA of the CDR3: TGCGCCAGCAGCCCCCAGGGGACGGCGACAGATACGCAGTATTTT.

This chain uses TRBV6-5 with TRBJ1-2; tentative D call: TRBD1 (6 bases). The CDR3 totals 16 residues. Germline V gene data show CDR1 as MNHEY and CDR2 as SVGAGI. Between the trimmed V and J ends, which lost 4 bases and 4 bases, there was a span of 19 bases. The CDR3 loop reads CASSSRRGGLVYGYTF. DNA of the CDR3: TGTGCCAGCAGTTCCCGTCGGGGGGGGCTCGTCTATGGCTACACCTTC.

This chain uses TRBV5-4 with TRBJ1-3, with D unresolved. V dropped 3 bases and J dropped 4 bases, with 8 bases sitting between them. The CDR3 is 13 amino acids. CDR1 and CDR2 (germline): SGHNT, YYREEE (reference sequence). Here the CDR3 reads CASSSSTGNTIYF. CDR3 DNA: TGTGCCAGCAGCTCCTCAACAGGAAACACCATATATTTT.

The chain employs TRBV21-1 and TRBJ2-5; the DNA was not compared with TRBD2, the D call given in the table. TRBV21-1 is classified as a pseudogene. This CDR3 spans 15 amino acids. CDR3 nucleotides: TGTGCCAGCAGCTTCCGGAACGATTTTTGCGGGACCCAGTACTTC. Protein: CASSFRNDFCGTQYF.

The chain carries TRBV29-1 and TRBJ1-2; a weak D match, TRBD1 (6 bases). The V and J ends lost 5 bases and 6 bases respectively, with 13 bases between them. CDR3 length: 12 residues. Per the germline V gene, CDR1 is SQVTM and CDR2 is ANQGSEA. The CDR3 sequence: CSVIRGDNGYTF. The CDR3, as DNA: TGCAGCGTTATCAGGGGTGATAATGGCTACACCTTC.

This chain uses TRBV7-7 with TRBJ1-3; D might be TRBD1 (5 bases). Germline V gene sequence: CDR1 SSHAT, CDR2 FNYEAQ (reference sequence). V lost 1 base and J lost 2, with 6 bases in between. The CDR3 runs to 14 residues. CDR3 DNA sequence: TGTGCCAGCAGCTTAGGGGGGGCTGGAAACACCATATATTTT. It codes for CASSLGGAGNTIYF.

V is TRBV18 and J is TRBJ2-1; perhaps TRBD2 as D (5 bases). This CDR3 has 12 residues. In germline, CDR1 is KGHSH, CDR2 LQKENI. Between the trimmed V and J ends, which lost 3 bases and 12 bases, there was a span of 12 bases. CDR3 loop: CASSPPGKVQFF. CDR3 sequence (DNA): TGTGCCAGCTCACCCCCGGGGAAGGTGCAGTTCTTC.

As DNA, the CDR3 is TGTGCCAGCCAGGGTAGCTCCTACGAGCAGTACTTC. This encodes CASQGSSYEQYF. The chain couples TRBV2 to TRBJ2-7, with a possible D match to TRBD1 (5 bases). Trimming shortened V by 8 bases and J by 0 bases, and 8 bases separated the two germline ends. CDR3 length: 12 amino acids. Germline V gives CDR1 SNHLY, CDR2 FYNNEI.

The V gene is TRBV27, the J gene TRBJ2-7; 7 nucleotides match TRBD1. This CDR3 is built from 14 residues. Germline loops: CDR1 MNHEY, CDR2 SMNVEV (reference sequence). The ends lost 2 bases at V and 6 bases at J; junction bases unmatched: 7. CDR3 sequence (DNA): TGTGCCAGCAGTTTAGAGGCAGGGGGTACCGAGCAGTACTTC. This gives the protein CASSLEAGGTEQYF.

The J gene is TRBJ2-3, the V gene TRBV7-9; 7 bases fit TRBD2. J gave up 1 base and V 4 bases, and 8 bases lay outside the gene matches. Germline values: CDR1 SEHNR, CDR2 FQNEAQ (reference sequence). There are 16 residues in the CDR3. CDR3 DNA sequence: TGTGCCAGCAGCTCCCTGGGAGGGCTGGGCACAGATACGCAGTATTTT. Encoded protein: CASSSLGGLGTDTQYF.

The CDR3 is CASSLQWGANVLTF. For the CDR3, the DNA is TGTGCCAGCAGCTTACAGTGGGGGGCCAACGTCCTGACTTTC. V and J are TRBV7-6 and TRBJ2-6; D is unclear. Trimming pared 2 bases from V and 4 bases from J, leaving 6 bases between. This CDR3 is 14 amino acids long. Per germline, CDR1 SGHVS and CDR2 FNYEAQ.

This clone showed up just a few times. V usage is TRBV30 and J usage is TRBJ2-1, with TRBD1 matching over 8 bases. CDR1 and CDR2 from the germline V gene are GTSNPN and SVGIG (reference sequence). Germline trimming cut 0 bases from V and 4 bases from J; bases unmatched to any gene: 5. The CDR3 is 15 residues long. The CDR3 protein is CAWSVGGQEYNEQFF. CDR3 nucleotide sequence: TGTGCCTGGAGTGTAGGGGGACAGGAGTACAATGAGCAGTTCTTC.

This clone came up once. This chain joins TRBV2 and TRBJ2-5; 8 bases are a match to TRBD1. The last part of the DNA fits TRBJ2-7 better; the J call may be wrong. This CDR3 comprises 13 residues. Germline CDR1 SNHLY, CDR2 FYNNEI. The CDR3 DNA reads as TGTGCCAGCAGGGACAGGGTTCAGTACGAGCAGTACTTC. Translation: CASRDRVQYEQYF.

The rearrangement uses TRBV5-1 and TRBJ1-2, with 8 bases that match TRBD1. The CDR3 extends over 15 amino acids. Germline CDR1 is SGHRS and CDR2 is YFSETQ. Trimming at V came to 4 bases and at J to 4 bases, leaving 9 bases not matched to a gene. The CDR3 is CASSPDRGWGYGYTF. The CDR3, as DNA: TGCGCCAGCAGCCCTGACAGGGGCTGGGGCTATGGCTACACCTTC.

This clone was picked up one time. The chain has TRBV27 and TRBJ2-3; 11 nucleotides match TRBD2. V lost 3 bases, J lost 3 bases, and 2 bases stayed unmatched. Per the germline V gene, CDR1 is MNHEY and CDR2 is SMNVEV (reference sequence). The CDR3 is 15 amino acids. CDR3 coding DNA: TGTGCCAGCAGTTTTCGGACTAGCGGGACAGATACGCAGTATTTT. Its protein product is CASSFRTSGTDTQYF.

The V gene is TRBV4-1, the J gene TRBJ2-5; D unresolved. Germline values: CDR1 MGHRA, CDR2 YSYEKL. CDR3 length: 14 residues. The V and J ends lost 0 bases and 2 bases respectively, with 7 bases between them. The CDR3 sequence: CASSQEGLQETQYF. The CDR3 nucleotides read TGCGCCAGCAGCCAAGAGGGCCTACAAGAGACCCAGTACTTC.

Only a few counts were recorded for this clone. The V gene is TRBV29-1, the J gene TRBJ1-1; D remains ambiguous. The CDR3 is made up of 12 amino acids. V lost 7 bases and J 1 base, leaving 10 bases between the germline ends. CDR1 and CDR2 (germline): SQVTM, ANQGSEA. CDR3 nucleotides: TGCAGCGCTGGGCGGGCGAACACTGAAGCTTTCTTT. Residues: CSAGRANTEAFF.

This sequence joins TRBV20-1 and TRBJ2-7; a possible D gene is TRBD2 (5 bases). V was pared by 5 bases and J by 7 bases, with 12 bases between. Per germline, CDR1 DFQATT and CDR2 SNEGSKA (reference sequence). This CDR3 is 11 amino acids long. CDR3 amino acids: CSAAGEGEQYF. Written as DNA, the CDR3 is TGCAGTGCTGCCGGGGAAGGGGAGCAGTACTTC.

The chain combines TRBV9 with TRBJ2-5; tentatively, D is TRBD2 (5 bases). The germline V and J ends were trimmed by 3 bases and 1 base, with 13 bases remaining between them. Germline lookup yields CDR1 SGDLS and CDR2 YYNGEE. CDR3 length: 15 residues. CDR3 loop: CASSGFTGIQETQYF. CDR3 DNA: TGTGCCAGCAGCGGCTTCACGGGGATCCAAGAGACCCAGTACTTC.

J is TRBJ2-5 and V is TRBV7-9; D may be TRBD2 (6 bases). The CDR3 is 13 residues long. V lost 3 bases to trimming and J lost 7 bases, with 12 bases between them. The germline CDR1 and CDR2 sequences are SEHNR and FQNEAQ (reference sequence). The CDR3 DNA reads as TGTGCCAGCAGCTTCGGCGGGACCGGGACCCAGTACTTC. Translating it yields CASSFGGTGTQYF.

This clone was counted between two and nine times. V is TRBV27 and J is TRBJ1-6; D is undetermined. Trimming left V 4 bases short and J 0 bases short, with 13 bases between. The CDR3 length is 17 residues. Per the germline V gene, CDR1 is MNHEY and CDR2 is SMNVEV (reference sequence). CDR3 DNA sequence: TGTGCCAGCAGTTCTACGATTCGCTCCTCCTATAATTCACCCCTCCACTTT. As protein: CASSSTIRSSYNSPLHF.

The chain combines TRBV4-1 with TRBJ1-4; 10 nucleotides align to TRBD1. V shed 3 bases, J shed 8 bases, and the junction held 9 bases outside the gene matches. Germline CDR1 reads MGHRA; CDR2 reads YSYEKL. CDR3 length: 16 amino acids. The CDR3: CASSHRTGTGDEKLFF. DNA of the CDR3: TGCGCCAGCAGCCATCGAACCGGGACAGGGGACGAAAAACTGTTTTTT.

The CDR3 DNA reads TGCGCCAGCAGCCACAGGGCTAGTTGGAACAACGAGCAGTACTTC. As protein: CASSHRASWNNEQYF. The J gene is TRBJ2-7, the V gene TRBV4-1; D is possibly TRBD1 (5 bases). This CDR3 is 15 amino acids long. Germline V gene sequence: CDR1 MGHRA, CDR2 YSYEKL. The germline V and J ends were trimmed by 3 bases and 5 bases, with 17 bases remaining between them.

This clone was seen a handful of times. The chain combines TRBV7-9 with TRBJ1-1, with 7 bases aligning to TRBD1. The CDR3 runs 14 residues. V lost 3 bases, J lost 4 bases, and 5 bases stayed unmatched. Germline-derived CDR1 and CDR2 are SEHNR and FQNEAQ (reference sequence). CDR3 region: CASSFYRGSTEAFF. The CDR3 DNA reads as TGTGCCAGCAGCTTTTACAGGGGTAGCACTGAAGCTTTCTTT. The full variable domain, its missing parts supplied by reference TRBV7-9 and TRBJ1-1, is DTGVSQNPRHKITKRGQNVTFRCDPISEHNRLYWYRQTLGQGPEFLTYFQNEAQLEKSRLLSDRFSAERPKGSFSTLEIQRTEQGDSAMYLCASSFYRGSTEAFFGQGTRLTVV.